These 3 T cell receptor beta chains share one sample of origin, sequenced in a study of blood T cells in healthy people across ages. A second PCR of about 7 to 12 cycles used a sample-barcoded 5' primer and a J-beta primer mix. TCRdb itself ran the 5' RACE reads through MiXCR, one entry per CDR3 protein. The sample carries about 1,800,000 distinct CDR3 sequences, 28% recorded once. The sequencing input was blood. These receptors originate from a woman in her twenties or thirties in good health.

This sequence joins TRBV9 and TRBJ1-4; weak D call: TRBD1 (5 bases). The germline CDR1 and CDR2 sequences are SGDLS and YYNGEE. This CDR3 is 13 amino acids long. V was shortened by 0 bases and J by 8 bases, with 8 bases between the two germline ends. The CDR3 loop is CASSVAGGEKLFF. Here the CDR3 DNA reads TGTGCCAGCAGCGTAGCCGGGGGGGAAAAACTGTTTTTT.

This clonotype appeared a few times. V is TRBV4-1 and J is TRBJ1-1, with TRBD1 matching 8 bases. This CDR3 comprises 15 residues. The V gene end was trimmed by 5 bases and the J gene end by 4 bases; junction bases not matched to a gene: 9. Germline V gene data show CDR1 as MGHRA and CDR2 as YSYEKL. CDR3 region: CASSAYGTGITEAFF. CDR3 in DNA: TGCGCCAGCAGCGCATACGGGACAGGTATCACTGAAGCTTTCTTT.

The chain recombines TRBV29-1 with TRBJ2-3; tentatively, D is TRBD2 (7 bases). The CDR3 sequence is 13 residues long. Germline V gives CDR1 SQVTM, CDR2 ANQGSEA. Trimming cost V 8 bases and J 7 bases, with 19 bases left between them. CDR3 coding DNA: TGCAGCATCGAAGGGGGGGCCCGGCATACGCAGTATTTT. Protein product: CSIEGGARHTQYF.